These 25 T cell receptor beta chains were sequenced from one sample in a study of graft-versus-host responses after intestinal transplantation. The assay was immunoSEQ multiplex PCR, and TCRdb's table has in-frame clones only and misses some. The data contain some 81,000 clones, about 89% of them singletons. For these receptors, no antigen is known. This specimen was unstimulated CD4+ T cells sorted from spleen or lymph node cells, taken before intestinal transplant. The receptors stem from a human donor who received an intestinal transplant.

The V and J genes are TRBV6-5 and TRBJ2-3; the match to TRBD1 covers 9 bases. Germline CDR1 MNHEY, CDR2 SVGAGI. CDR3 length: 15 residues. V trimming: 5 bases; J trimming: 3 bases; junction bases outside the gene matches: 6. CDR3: CASSTGTGMTDTQYF. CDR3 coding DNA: TGTGCCAGCAGTACAGGGACAGGGATGACAGATACGCAGTATTTT.

CDR3 nucleotides: TGTGCCAGCTCACCAGGACTAGCGGGGGACTATGAGCAGTTCTTC. It is translated as CASSPGLAGDYEQFF. V usage is TRBV18 and J usage is TRBJ2-1, with 13 bases fitting TRBD2. Germline assignment: CDR1 KGHSH and CDR2 LQKENI. The CDR3 runs 15 residues. J was trimmed by 8 bases and V by 2 bases; bases with no gene match: 3.

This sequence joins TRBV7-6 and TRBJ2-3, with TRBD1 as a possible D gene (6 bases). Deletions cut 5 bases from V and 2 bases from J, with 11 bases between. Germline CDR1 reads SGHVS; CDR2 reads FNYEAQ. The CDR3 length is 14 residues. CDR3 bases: TGTGCCAGCAGCGCCGCAGGGGTCACAGATACGCAGTATTTT. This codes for CASSAAGVTDTQYF.

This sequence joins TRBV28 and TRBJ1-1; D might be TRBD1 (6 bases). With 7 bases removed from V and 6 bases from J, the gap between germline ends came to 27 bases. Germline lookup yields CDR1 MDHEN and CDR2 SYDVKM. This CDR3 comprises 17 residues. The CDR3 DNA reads TGTGCCAGCATAGGGCTAGGGGGTGGCAGGGAGGGGTCTGAAGCTTTCTTT. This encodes CASIGLGGGREGSEAFF.

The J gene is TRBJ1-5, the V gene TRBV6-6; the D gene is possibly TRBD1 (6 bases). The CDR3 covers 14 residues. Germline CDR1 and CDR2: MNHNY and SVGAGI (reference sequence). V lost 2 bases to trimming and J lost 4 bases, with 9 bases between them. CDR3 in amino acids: CASSYPDSNQPQHF. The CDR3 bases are TGTGCCAGCAGTTACCCGGACAGTAATCAGCCCCAGCATTTT.

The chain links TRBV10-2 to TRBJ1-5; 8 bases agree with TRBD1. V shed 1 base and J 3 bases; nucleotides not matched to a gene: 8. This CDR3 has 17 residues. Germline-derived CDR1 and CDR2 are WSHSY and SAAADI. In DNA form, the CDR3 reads TGCGCCAGCAGTGAGTTAGGACAGGGAGGAACCAATCAGCCCCAGCATTTT. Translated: CASSELGQGGTNQPQHF.

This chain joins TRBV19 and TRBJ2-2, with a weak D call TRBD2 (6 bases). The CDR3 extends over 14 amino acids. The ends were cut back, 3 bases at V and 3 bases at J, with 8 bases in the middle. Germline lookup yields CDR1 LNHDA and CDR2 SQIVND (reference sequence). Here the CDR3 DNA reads TGTGCCAGTAGTATTGGAGGGGACACCGGGGAGCTGTTTTTT. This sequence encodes CASSIGGDTGELFF.

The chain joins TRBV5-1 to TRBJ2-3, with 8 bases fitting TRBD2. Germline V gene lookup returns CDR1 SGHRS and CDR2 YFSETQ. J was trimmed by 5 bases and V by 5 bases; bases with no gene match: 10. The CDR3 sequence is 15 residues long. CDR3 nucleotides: TGCGCCAGCAGGGGGCCAGCGGGAGCCGTAGATACGCAGTATTTT. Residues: CASRGPAGAVDTQYF. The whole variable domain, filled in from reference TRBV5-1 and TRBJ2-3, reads KAGVTQTPRYLIKTRGQQVTLSCSPISGHRSVSWYQQTPGQGLQFLFEYFSETQRNKGNFPGRFSGRQFSNSRSEMNVSTLELGDSALYLCASRGPAGAVDTQYFGPGTRLTVL.

DNA for the CDR3: TGCGCCAGCAGCTCGGGCCTGCAGGGATCCTCAGATACGCAGTATTTT. This codes for CASSSGLQGSSDTQYF. The V gene is TRBV5-1, the J gene TRBJ2-3; weak D call: TRBD1 (5 bases). Germline V gene lookup returns CDR1 SGHRS and CDR2 YFSETQ. The CDR3 is 16 residues long. V was pared by 3 bases and J by 4 bases, with 18 bases between.

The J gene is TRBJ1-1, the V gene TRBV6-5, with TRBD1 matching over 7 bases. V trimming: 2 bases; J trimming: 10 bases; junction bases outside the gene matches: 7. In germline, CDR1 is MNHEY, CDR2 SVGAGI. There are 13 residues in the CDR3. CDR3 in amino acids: CASSYVYRGRAFF. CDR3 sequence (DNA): TGTGCCAGCAGTTACGTGTACAGGGGTAGAGCTTTCTTT.

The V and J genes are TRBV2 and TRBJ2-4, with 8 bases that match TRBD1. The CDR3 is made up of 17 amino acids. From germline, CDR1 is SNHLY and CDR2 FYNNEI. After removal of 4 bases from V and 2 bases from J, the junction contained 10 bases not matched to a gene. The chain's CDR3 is CASSGLSGQATKNIQYF. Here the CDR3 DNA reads TGTGCCAGCAGTGGCCTATCGGGACAGGCAACCAAAAACATTCAGTACTTC.

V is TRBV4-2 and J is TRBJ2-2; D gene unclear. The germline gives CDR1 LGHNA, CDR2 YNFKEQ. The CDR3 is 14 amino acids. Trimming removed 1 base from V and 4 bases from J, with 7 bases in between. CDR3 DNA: TGTGCCAGCAGCCAAGGTCTTGTCACCGGGGAGCTGTTTTTT. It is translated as CASSQGLVTGELFF.

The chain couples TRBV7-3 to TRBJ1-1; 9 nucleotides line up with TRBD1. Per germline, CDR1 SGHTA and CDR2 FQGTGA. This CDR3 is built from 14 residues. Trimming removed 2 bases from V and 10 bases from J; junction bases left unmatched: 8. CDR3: CASSLVPGTGPAFF. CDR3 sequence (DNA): TGTGCCAGCAGCTTAGTACCTGGGACAGGGCCAGCTTTCTTT.

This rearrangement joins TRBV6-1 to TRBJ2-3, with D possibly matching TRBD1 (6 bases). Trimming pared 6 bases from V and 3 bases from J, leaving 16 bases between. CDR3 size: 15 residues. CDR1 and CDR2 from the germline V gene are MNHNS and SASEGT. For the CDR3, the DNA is TGTGCCAGCAGCAGGGGTTCGAAAGGAACAGATACGCAGTATTTT. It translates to CASSRGSKGTDTQYF.

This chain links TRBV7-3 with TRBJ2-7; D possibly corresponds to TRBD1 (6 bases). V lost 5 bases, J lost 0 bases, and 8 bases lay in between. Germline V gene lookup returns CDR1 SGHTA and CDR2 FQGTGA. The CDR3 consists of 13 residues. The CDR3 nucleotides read TGTGCCAGCAGCCGGACAGCCTCCTACGAGCAGTACTTC. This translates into CASSRTASYEQYF.

The CDR3 spells CASSPGTGEVNQPQHF. The CDR3 coding sequence is TGTGCCAGCAGTCCCGGGACAGGGGAGGTTAATCAGCCCCAGCATTTT. This chain connects TRBV28 to TRBJ1-5; 10 bases agree with TRBD1. Trimming cost V 5 bases and J 4 bases; bases outside gene matches: 8. This CDR3 is built from 16 residues. Germline CDR1 MDHEN, CDR2 SYDVKM.

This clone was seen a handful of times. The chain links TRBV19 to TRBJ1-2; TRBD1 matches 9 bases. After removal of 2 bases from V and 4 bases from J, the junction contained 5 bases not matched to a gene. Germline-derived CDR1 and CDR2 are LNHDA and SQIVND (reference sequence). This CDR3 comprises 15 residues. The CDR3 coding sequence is TGTGCCAGTAGTATACCTGGACAGGGGCGCTATGGCTACACCTTC. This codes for CASSIPGQGRYGYTF. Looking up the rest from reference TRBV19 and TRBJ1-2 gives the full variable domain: DGGITQSPKYLFRKEGQNVTLSCEQNLNHDAMYWYRQDPGQGLRLIYYSQIVNDFQKGDIAEGYSVSREKKESFPLTVTSAQKNPTAFYLCASSIPGQGRYGYTFGSGTRLTVV.

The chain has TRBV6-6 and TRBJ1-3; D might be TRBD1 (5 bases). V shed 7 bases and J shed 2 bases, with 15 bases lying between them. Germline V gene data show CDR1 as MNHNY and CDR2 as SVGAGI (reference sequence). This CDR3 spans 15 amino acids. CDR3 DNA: TGTGCCAGCACCACCCCGGGCAGGGCTGGAAACACCATATATTTT. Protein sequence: CASTTPGRAGNTIYF.

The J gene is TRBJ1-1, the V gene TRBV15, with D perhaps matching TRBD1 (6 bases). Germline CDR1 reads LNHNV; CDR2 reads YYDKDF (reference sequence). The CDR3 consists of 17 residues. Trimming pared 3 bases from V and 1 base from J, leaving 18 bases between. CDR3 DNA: TGTGCCACCAGCAGCGATTACAGGGTAGTTAGGAACACTGAAGCTTTCTTT. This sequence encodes CATSSDYRVVRNTEAFF.

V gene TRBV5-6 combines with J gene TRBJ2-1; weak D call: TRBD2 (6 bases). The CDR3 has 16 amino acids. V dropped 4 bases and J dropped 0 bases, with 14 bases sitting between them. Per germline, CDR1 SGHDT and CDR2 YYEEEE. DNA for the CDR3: TGTGCCAGCAGCCCCGGCGGGGCCAGCTCCTACAATGAGCAGTTCTTC. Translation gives CASSPGGASSYNEQFF.

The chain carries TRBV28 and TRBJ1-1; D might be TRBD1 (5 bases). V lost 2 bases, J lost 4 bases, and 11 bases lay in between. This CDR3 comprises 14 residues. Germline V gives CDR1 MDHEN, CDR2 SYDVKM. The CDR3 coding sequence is TGTGCCAGCAGTTTAGGGGGGTTGAGCACTGAAGCTTTCTTT. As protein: CASSLGGLSTEAFF.

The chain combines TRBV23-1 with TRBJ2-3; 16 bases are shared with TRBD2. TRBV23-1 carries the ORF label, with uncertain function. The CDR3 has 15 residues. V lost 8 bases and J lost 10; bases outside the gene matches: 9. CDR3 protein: CASSSGTSGRVAQYF. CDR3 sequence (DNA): TGCGCCAGCTCCTCCGGGACTAGCGGGAGGGTGGCGCAGTATTTT.

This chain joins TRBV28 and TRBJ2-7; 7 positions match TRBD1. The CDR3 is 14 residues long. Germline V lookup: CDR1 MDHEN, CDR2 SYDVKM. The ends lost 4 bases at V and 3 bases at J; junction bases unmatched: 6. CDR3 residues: CASSSGQVRYEQYF. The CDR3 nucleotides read TGTGCCAGCAGTTCTGGACAGGTTCGCTACGAGCAGTACTTC. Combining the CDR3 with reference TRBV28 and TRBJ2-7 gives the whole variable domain DVKVTQSSRYLVKRTGEKVFLECVQDMDHENMFWYRQDPGLGLRLIYFSYDVKMKEKGDIPEGYSVSREKKERFSLILESASTNQTSMYLCASSSGQVRYEQYFGPGTRLTVT.

The CDR3 here is CASSLGTDYYEQYF. The CDR3, as DNA: TGTGCCAGCAGCCTGGGGACAGACTACTACGAGCAGTACTTC. This chain connects TRBV14 to TRBJ2-7; TRBD1 aligns across 7 bases. V gave up 4 bases and J gave up 3 bases; unmatched junction bases: 6. Germline V lookup: CDR1 SGHDN, CDR2 FVKESK. The CDR3 totals 14 residues.

CDR3 region: CARSLDGTGRWFGYGYTF. The DNA for the CDR3 is TGTGCCAGAAGCTTGGACGGGACAGGGCGATGGTTCGGCTATGGCTACACCTTC. The chain employs TRBV5-3 and TRBJ1-2, with 9 bases identical to TRBD1. TRBV5-3 is given ORF status, its function remaining uncertain. Trimming removed 0 bases from V and 4 bases from J; junction bases left unmatched: 13. This CDR3 is built from 18 residues.